The clone carrying this T cell receptor (beta chain) was detected a few times. Its antigen is unidentified. From germline, CDR1 is SEHNR and CDR2 FQNEAQ (reference sequence). The CDR3 loop spans 14 amino acids. V was pared by 4 bases and J by 3 bases, with 13 bases between. The investigators reverse transcribed all of the isolated RNA, so they sequenced expressed TCRB transcripts. Naive, central memory and regulatory T cell samples yielded roughly 3.5 million reads on average. Assay used: immunoSEQ multiplex PCR; TCRdb lists only in-frame clones, some missing. The sample has about 360,000 clones, 10% to 15% seen once. Isolation of CD4+ naive, central memory, regulatory and stem cell-like memory cells was achieved by sorting via CD45RO/CCR7/CD25/CD127/CD95/CD27. This sample is drawn from a study of beta chain features in type 1 diabetes. General study points: Type 1 diabetes patients had TCRB CDR3s that were shorter (moderately but significantly so) in all four CD4+ subsets. Sequencing used cDNA, and cells with high TCR expression could therefore be over-represented.

This receptor was taken from a young man in good health. The genes are TRBV7-9 and TRBJ2-7, with D hard to call. What was sequenced was naive CD4+ T cells from blood. In nucleotides, the CDR3 is TGTGCCAGCAGCTCGGTGGCAGGTAACTACGAGCAGTACTTC. Translation: CASSSVAGNYEQYF.